The entry below describes one T cell receptor (beta chain). This sample is part of a study of cytomegalovirus exposure and HLA in healthy donors. The trim removed 4 bases at V and 6 bases at J, leaving 11 bases unmatched. CDR3 length: 16 amino acids. Germline V gene lookup returns CDR1 SGHRS and CDR2 YFSETQ. Amplification used 60 Vbeta primers and 13 Jbeta primers. The table came from immunoSEQ multiplex PCR; TCRdb's copy has only in-frame clones and leaves some out. The data contain about 180,000 clones, 80% of them seen just once; the ten biggest clones take up roughly 2%. This clonotype was sampled from a woman in her thirties in good health and CMV-seronegative. The chain links TRBV5-1 to TRBJ2-1; 9 bases match TRBD2. Sample: PBMCs. In DNA, the CDR3 is TGCGCCAGCAGCACCGGATGGCGGGGGGGCCGCAATGAGCAGTTCTTC. As protein: CASSTGWRGGRNEQFF. Using reference TRBV5-1 and TRBJ2-1 for the parts outside the CDR3, the full variable domain is KAGVTQTPRYLIKTRGQQVTLSCSPISGHRSVSWYQQTPGQGLQFLFEYFSETQRNKGNFPGRFSGRQFSNSRSEMNVSTLELGDSALYLCASSTGWRGGRNEQFFGPGTRLTVL.